The T cell receptor beta chain under discussion was sequenced for a study of a mutant IDH1 vaccine in newly diagnosed glioma. On the study more broadly: Investigators started vaccination 4-6 weeks after radiotherapy alone, or with temozolomide cycles.

Time point indicated: week 11, during vaccination. With topical imiquimod, each dose of the vaccine consisted of 300 ug of mutant IDH1 20-mer peptide. Every donor had a new WHO grade 3 or 4 astrocytoma that was IDH1-mutant, with loss of nuclear ATRX. As to this clone: Its specificity is not known.

There are 14 residues in the CDR3. Trimming removed 7 bases at V and 0 bases at J, with 12 bases between. The germline V gene encodes CDR1 MGHDK and CDR2 SYGVNS. Using immunoSEQ multiplex PCR, the repertoire was profiled, and TCRdb retains in-frame clones only, with some absent. The sample holds tens of thousands of clones, under 90% seen once. The specimen was PBMCs, collected from a glioma patient whose treatment included an IDH1 peptide vaccine. The chain uses TRBV25-1 and TRBJ1-1, with D hard to call. The sequence derives from a woman in her 40s with glioma. DNA for the CDR3: TGTGCCAGCATTAAAGACGCTCTGAACACTGAAGCTTTCTTT. Residues: CASIKDALNTEAFF.